Included here is one T cell receptor (beta chain) sequence, with context. What it binds is not known. Pooling covered second doses at about 4 or about 12 weeks. These data belong to a study of T cell responses to AZD1222 COVID-19 vaccine. Study-wide findings and caveats: Spike regions recognized by vaccine-associated CD4 TCRs spanned the protein, led by 160-218 and 743-854.

The protocol was immunoSEQ multiplex PCR, while the TCRdb copy is restricted to in-frame clones and leaves out a portion. The table includes about 140,000 clones, approximately 90% detected once. The CDR3 extends over 16 amino acids. V lost 4 bases and J lost 4, with 14 bases in between. CDR1 is KGHSH, CDR2 LQKENI, per germline. The chain joins TRBV18 to TRBJ2-6; TRBD1 might be the D (6 bases). This TCR was recovered from an adult who received the AZD1222 COVID-19 vaccine. This material consisted of peripheral blood, taken 28 days after the second AZD1222 dose. CDR3 loop: CASSRAGERGANVLTF. CDR3 DNA sequence: TGTGCCAGCTCACGCGCAGGGGAGAGAGGGGCCAACGTCCTGACTTTC.